These 8 T cell receptor beta chains originate from one sample sequenced in a study of blood T cell repertoires in COVID-19. The table came from immunoSEQ multiplex PCR; TCRdb's copy has only in-frame clones and leaves some out. This table holds under 150,000 clones, under 90% found once. The sequencing input was peripheral blood. All receptors come from a human donor in a cohort sampled during active COVID-19.

This rearrangement joins TRBV5-1 to TRBJ2-3; 7 bases are a match to TRBD2. The length of the CDR3 is 14 residues. Germline values: CDR1 SGHRS, CDR2 YFSETQ. Trimming took 4 bases from V and 1 from J; bases not matched to a gene: 3. For the CDR3, the DNA is TGCGCCAGCAGCGGCAGCGGGGGCACAGATACGCAGTATTTT. It encodes CASSGSGGTDTQYF.

This clone has at least ten counts. The chain joins TRBV29-1 to TRBJ1-2, with unresolved D. This CDR3 is 14 amino acids long. Germline V gives CDR1 SQVTM, CDR2 ANQGSEA. V shed 3 bases and J shed 2 bases, with 13 bases lying between them. The CDR3 bases are TGCAGCGTTGAGACTCGGCCGCTCAACTATGGCTACACCTTC. Encoded protein: CSVETRPLNYGYTF.

The chain is built from TRBV18 and TRBJ2-1; the D gene is possibly TRBD1 (6 bases). The CDR3 extends over 16 amino acids. Trimming shortened V by 0 bases and J by 4 bases, and 13 bases separated the two germline ends. Germline V gives CDR1 KGHSH, CDR2 LQKENI. CDR3 DNA: TGTGCCAGCTCACCACCGAACGCAGGACAGTACAATGAGCAGTTCTTC. Protein: CASSPPNAGQYNEQFF.

The rearrangement uses TRBV4-3 and TRBJ1-4; the match to TRBD1 covers 11 bases. This CDR3 has 15 amino acids. V was pared by 0 bases and J by 7 bases, with 1 base of the junction left unmatched. Germline lookup yields CDR1 LGHNA and CDR2 YSLEER. CDR3 amino acids: CASSQEGTGGEKLFF. CDR3 DNA sequence: TGCGCCAGCAGCCAAGAGGGGACAGGGGGTGAAAAACTGTTTTTT.

The chain links TRBV7-2 to TRBJ1-2; 9 positions match TRBD1. J gave up 8 bases and V 9 bases, and 4 bases lay outside the gene matches. There are 11 residues in the CDR3. Germline CDR1 SGHTA, CDR2 FQGNSA. The DNA of the CDR3 is TGTGCCAGACAGGGGGCTCGGGGCTACACCTTC. Translation gives CARQGARGYTF.

The rearrangement uses TRBV11-3 and TRBJ2-3, with D perhaps TRBD2 (7 bases). V shed 5 bases and J shed 3 bases, with 15 bases lying between them. CDR3 length equals 15 residues. Germline V CDR1 and CDR2: SGHNT, YENEEA. CDR3 sequence: CASSPGHGGTDTQYF. The CDR3 DNA is TGTGCCAGCAGCCCGGGACACGGGGGGACAGATACGCAGTATTTT.

This clone showed up just a few times. The rearrangement joins TRBV12-3 or TRBV12-4 to TRBJ1-1; D is unresolved. Trimming removed 2 bases at V and 2 bases at J, with 6 bases between. The CDR3 loop spans 13 amino acids. The CDR3 protein is CASSLYSNTEAFF. The DNA for the CDR3 is TGTGCCAGCAGTTTATACAGTAACACTGAAGCTTTCTTT.

The CDR3 protein is CASGFTQGATGTGELFF. In nucleotides, the CDR3 is TGTGCTAGTGGTTTTACTCAGGGGGCCACGGGTACCGGGGAGCTGTTTTTT. The V gene is TRBV12-5, the J gene TRBJ2-2, with 8 bases lining up with TRBD1. The germline V gene encodes CDR1 LGHNT and CDR2 FRNRAP. The V and J ends lost 3 bases and 5 bases, in that order; junction bases with no gene match: 11. CDR3 size: 17 residues.